The 2 T cell receptor beta chains listed next were all sequenced from one sample in a study of cytomegalovirus exposure and HLA in healthy donors. 13 Jbeta primers and 60 Vbeta primers were used for the PCR. Some clones are missing from TCRdb's copy, which holds only in-frame ones; the method was immunoSEQ multiplex PCR. Here the sample spans under 200,000 clones, less than 80% being singletons. Sequencing was performed on PBMCs. These receptors all stem from a man aged 35 to 55 in good health and CMV-seronegative.

V and J are TRBV10-3 and TRBJ2-3, with 9 bases matching TRBD1. V was pared by 7 bases and J by 5 bases, with 10 bases of the junction left unmatched. This CDR3 comprises 15 residues. Germline-derived CDR1 and CDR2 are ENHRY and SYGVKD. CDR3 DNA: TGTGCCATCACCCCGGACAGGGGTTCAGGAGATACGCAGTATTTT. It translates to CAITPDRGSGDTQYF.

V gene TRBV4-2 combines with J gene TRBJ2-3; 12 nucleotides match TRBD2. Trimming cost V 4 bases and J 7 bases; bases outside gene matches: 21. This CDR3 has 20 residues. Germline V gene lookup returns CDR1 LGHNA and CDR2 YNFKEQ. Written as DNA, the CDR3 is TGTGCCAGCAGCCTACCCGACGGGCTAGCGGGGGGGCCTCAGCACAATACGCAGTATTTT. Encoded protein: CASSLPDGLAGGPQHNTQYF.